This TCR beta chain was retrieved from a study of cytomegalovirus exposure and HLA in healthy donors. Profiling relied on immunoSEQ multiplex PCR, and the TCRdb table lists in-frame clones only, not all of them. The table lists under 150,000 clones, approximately 84% of them singletons. Details on this clone: The antigen is unknown.

The donors were members of the roughly 120-subject validation cohort (separate from the roughly 670-subject first cohort). Findings of the study overall: The classifier, whose performance was assessed in both the original and validation cohorts, reportedly diagnosed cytomegalovirus status with high specificity and sensitivity.

The receptor was isolated from a woman in her thirties in good health and CMV-seronegative. The specimen sequenced was PBMCs.

In DNA, the CDR3 is TGTGCCAGCAGGACCCTCGGAGGAGCACGCCAAGAGACCCAGTACTTC. The encoded protein is CASRTLGGARQETQYF. This chain connects TRBV11-2 to TRBJ2-5; a weak D match, TRBD2 (5 bases). Trimming took off 6 bases at V and 1 base at J, with 18 bases between the two ends. CDR1 is SGHAT and CDR2 is FQNNGV in the germline V gene. The CDR3 has 16 residues.